Each of the 18 T cell receptor beta chains below was sequenced from the same sample in a study of blood T cell repertoires in COVID-19. Some clones are missing from TCRdb's copy, which holds only in-frame ones; the method was immunoSEQ multiplex PCR. The sample includes about 260,000 clones, approximately 85% of them seen just once. Sequences were obtained from peripheral blood. The receptors shown here come from a human donor in a cohort sampled during active COVID-19.

This chain joins TRBV5-1 and TRBJ1-3; 7 positions match TRBD1. The V gene's germline CDR1 is SGHRS and CDR2 YFSETQ. The junction had 7 bases not matched to a gene; V was cut back by 0 bases and J by 1 base. CDR3 size: 17 residues. The CDR3 protein is CASSLARQGTSGNTIYF. CDR3 nucleotides: TGCGCCAGCAGCTTGGCCCGACAGGGAACGTCTGGAAACACCATATATTTT. The full variable domain, rest sourced from reference TRBV5-1 and TRBJ1-3, is KAGVTQTPRYLIKTRGQQVTLSCSPISGHRSVSWYQQTPGQGLQFLFEYFSETQRNKGNFPGRFSGRQFSNSRSEMNVSTLELGDSALYLCASSLARQGTSGNTIYFGEGSWLTVV.

CDR3 nucleotides: TGTGCCAGCAGTTCAGCTGGGTCGGAGACAGGCCCAGGGAAGCAGTACTTC. This codes for CASSSAGSETGPGKQYF. The chain employs TRBV28 and TRBJ2-7, with D perhaps TRBD1 (6 bases). V lost 4 bases, J lost 8 bases, and 27 bases lay in between. Germline loops: CDR1 MDHEN, CDR2 SYDVKM. The CDR3 is 17 amino acids.

The chain recombines TRBV4-1 with TRBJ1-4; a possible D gene is TRBD1 (5 bases). CDR3 length: 18 amino acids. Trimming shortened V by 0 bases and J by 3 bases, and 17 bases separated the two germline ends. CDR1 and CDR2 (germline): MGHRA, YSYEKL. The CDR3 sequence: CASSQEQVLFTANEKLFF. CDR3 nucleotides: TGCGCCAGCAGCCAAGAACAGGTTTTGTTTACGGCTAATGAAAAACTGTTTTTT.

This rearrangement joins TRBV6-5 to TRBJ2-2; the D is unclear. V was pared by 4 bases and J by 5 bases, with 11 bases between. Per germline, CDR1 MNHEY and CDR2 SVGAGI. The CDR3 loop spans 14 amino acids. The CDR3 DNA reads as TGTGCCAGCAGTTCCCTTTATGAGACCGGGGAGCTGTTTTTT. It translates to CASSSLYETGELFF.

The V gene is TRBV3-1 (or the pseudogene TRBV3-2), the J gene TRBJ1-1; a possible D gene is TRBD1 (5 bases). V was trimmed by 2 bases and J by 7 bases, leaving 17 bases between them. Germline V gene sequence: CDR1 LGHDT, CDR2 YNNKEL (reference sequence). The CDR3 loop spans 15 amino acids. The CDR3 DNA is TGTGCCAGCAGCCAATACGGGGGAGGAGGGAGTGAAGCTTTCTTT. Translated, it gives CASSQYGGGGSEAFF.

This chain joins TRBV6-5 and TRBJ2-1, with D uncertain. Trimming took 4 bases from V and 3 from J, leaving 16 bases between them. The CDR3 consists of 16 residues. CDR1 MNHEY and CDR2 SVGAGI come from the germline V gene. CDR3 loop: CASSFPLGGGYNEQFF. The DNA for the CDR3 is TGTGCCAGCAGTTTCCCGCTGGGTGGCGGCTACAATGAGCAGTTCTTC.

The table lists this clone with many counts. The rearrangement links TRBV2 to TRBJ1-2; no definite D call. CDR1 and CDR2 (germline): SNHLY, FYNNEI. Trimming removed 6 bases at V and 4 bases at J, with 18 bases between. The CDR3 is made up of 15 amino acids. CDR3 protein: CASRARGASTYGYTF. The CDR3, as DNA: TGTGCCAGCAGGGCTAGAGGCGCCTCTACCTATGGCTACACCTTC.

In nucleotides, the CDR3 is TGTGCCAGCAGCGACAGTGTGAACACTGAAGCTTTCTTT. Translated, it gives CASSDSVNTEAFF. The chain employs TRBV28 and TRBJ1-1, with D tentatively TRBD1 (5 bases). The CDR3 has 13 residues. The ends were cut back, 6 bases at V and 0 bases at J, with 8 bases in the middle. The germline V gene has CDR1 MDHEN and CDR2 SYDVKM.

CDR3 protein: CASSTRAASYEQYF. CDR3 sequence (DNA): TGTGCCAGCAGTACTAGGGCTGCGAGCTACGAGCAGTACTTC. The V call is TRBV27, the J call TRBJ2-7; D may be TRBD2 (5 bases). The CDR3 length is 14 residues. V lost 5 bases to trimming and J lost 3 bases, with 14 bases between them. Germline V gene sequence: CDR1 MNHEY, CDR2 SMNVEV (reference sequence).

The genes are TRBV20-1 and TRBJ2-7, with 10 bases that match TRBD1. Losses at the gene ends were 3 bases for V and 4 bases for J; bases not matched to a gene: 6. Germline CDR1 and CDR2: DFQATT and SNEGSKA (reference sequence). The CDR3 spans 14 residues. The CDR3 DNA sequence: TGCAGTGCTAGTCAGGGGACAGGGGTGTACGAGCAGTACTTC. Protein product: CSASQGTGVYEQYF.

The chain couples TRBV4-1 to TRBJ2-1; 12 bases align to TRBD2. CDR3 length equals 17 residues. Trimming removed 3 bases from V and 8 bases from J; junction bases left unmatched: 11. Per germline, CDR1 MGHRA and CDR2 YSYEKL. CDR3 sequence reads: CASSQGETSGSWYEQFF. In DNA form, the CDR3 reads TGCGCCAGCAGCCAGGGTGAGACTAGCGGGAGTTGGTATGAGCAGTTCTTC.

CDR3 loop: CASSPGWDSRTDTQYF. In DNA form, the CDR3 reads TGTGCCAGCTCACCGGGTTGGGACAGCCGCACAGATACGCAGTATTTT. V gene TRBV18 combines with J gene TRBJ2-3, with 7 bases lining up with TRBD1. The CDR3 is 16 amino acids. V lost 3 bases, J lost 1 base, and 7 bases stayed unmatched. Germline-derived CDR1 and CDR2 are KGHSH and LQKENI.

This chain uses TRBV5-1 with TRBJ2-7; 7 bases are shared with TRBD2. Trimming removed 0 bases from V and 6 bases from J; junction bases left unmatched: 9. CDR3 size: 15 residues. Germline loops: CDR1 SGHRS, CDR2 YFSETQ. The CDR3 region is CASSLAAGEIAEQYF. The CDR3 region has the DNA TGCGCCAGCAGCTTGGCTGCGGGAGAGATCGCCGAGCAGTACTTC.

The CDR3 DNA is TGTGCCAGCAGCTGGGGACAGGGGAACACCATATATTTT. It is translated as CASSWGQGNTIYF. The chain is built from TRBV5-6 and TRBJ1-3, with TRBD1 identical over 10 bases. V lost 3 bases and J lost 7; bases outside the gene matches: 1. The length of the CDR3 is 13 residues. Germline V gives CDR1 SGHDT, CDR2 YYEEEE.

This clone was seen more than once but under ten times. The V gene is TRBV21-1, the J gene TRBJ2-2; TRBD2 was called by the table and not checked on the DNA. TRBV21-1 has pseudogene status. The CDR3 spans 19 residues. CDR3 in DNA: TGTGCCAGCAGCCGTGGGGGGACTAGCGGGCGCCGGGTGGCCGGGGAGCTGTTTTTT. It yields the protein CASSRGGTSGRRVAGELFF.

This clone was observed a single time. The CDR3 DNA follows: TGTGCCAGCAGCTTAGCGAGCAGGGCGTTCTATGGCTACACCTTC. Protein: CASSLASRAFYGYTF. The chain joins TRBV7-2 to TRBJ1-2; weak D call: TRBD1 (5 bases). Trimming stripped 0 bases from V and 4 bases from J, with 12 bases between. From germline, CDR1 is SGHTA and CDR2 FQGNSA. The CDR3 is 15 amino acids.

The chain is built from TRBV18 and TRBJ1-1; D perhaps matches TRBD1 (5 bases). This CDR3 comprises 16 residues. Trimming pared 4 bases from V and 0 bases from J, leaving 15 bases between. Germline V gives CDR1 KGHSH, CDR2 LQKENI. This CDR3 is CASSRGSGWMNTEAFF. CDR3 sequence (DNA): TGTGCCAGCTCACGTGGGTCAGGGTGGATGAACACTGAAGCTTTCTTT.

Of note for this clone: The sample holds other DNA sequences that translate to the same CDR3. The chain recombines TRBV6-5 with TRBJ1-2; D is possibly TRBD1 (6 bases). CDR3 size: 12 residues. The germline V and J ends were trimmed by 10 bases and 2 bases, with 11 bases remaining between them. Germline V gene sequence: CDR1 MNHEY, CDR2 SVGAGI. CDR3 nucleotides: TGTGCCACCCGACAGGTGAACTATGGCTACACCTTC. Its translation is CATRQVNYGYTF.